These 5 T cell receptor beta chains were all obtained from the same sample, sequenced in a study of T-cell reconstitution after alpha-beta-depleted transplantation in children. Construction of the TCRbeta library involved unique molecular identifiers. TCRdb re-called the PCR reads with MiXCR, one entry per CDR3 protein. Of 200,000 to 300,000 distinct CDR3 sequences listed, 20% to 30% are singletons. The sequencing used PBMCs, collected before TCRalphabeta/CD19-depleted stem cell transplant. The origin of the receptors is a girl aged 2 to 10 with Fanconi anemia, due to receive a stem cell transplant.

There are many counts of this clonotype. The CDR3, as DNA: TGCAGTGCTAGGGATGAAGGGGGCTTGAAGGGCTACGAGCAGTACTTC. Its translation is CSARDEGGLKGYEQYF. The chain combines TRBV20-1 with TRBJ2-7, with 7 positions matching TRBD1. The germline V gene has CDR1 DFQATT and CDR2 SNEGSKA (reference sequence). V trimming: 3 bases; J trimming: 3 bases; junction bases outside the gene matches: 14. CDR3 size: 16 residues.

The J gene is TRBJ2-3, the V gene TRBV24-1; D may be TRBD2 (5 bases). The CDR3 is 15 amino acids. Germline lookup yields CDR1 KGHDR and CDR2 SFDVKD. Trimming left V 3 bases short and J 4 bases short, with 13 bases between. For the CDR3, the DNA is TGTGCCACCAGTGATCGTCTAGCTGGGCCAGATACGCAGTATTTT. Translated, it gives CATSDRLAGPDTQYF.

The chain is built from TRBV7-6 and TRBJ2-5; no definite D call. The germline V and J ends were trimmed by 1 base and 7 bases, with 7 bases remaining between them. This CDR3 has 12 residues. The V gene's germline CDR1 is SGHVS and CDR2 FNYEAQ. CDR3 amino acids: CASSLGLATQYF. Written as DNA, the CDR3 is TGTGCCAGCAGCTTAGGGTTGGCGACCCAGTACTTC.

Turning to this clonotype: A read error may produce the germline difference seen at one junction end. The chain has TRBV28 and TRBJ2-5; D is perhaps TRBD1 (6 bases). The CDR3 is made up of 14 amino acids. CDR1 and CDR2 from the germline V gene are MDHEN and SYDVKM. CDR3 region: CASSLSGQQATQYF. The CDR3 DNA reads as TGTGCCAGCAGTTTGTCGGGACAACAAGCGACCCAGTACTTC. The complete variable domain, with remaining parts taken from reference TRBV28 and TRBJ2-5, reads DVKVTQSSRYLVKRTGEKVFLECVQDMDHENMFWYRQDPGLGLRLIYFSYDVKMKEKGDIPEGYSVSREKKERFSLILESASTNQTSMYLCASSLSGQQATQYFGPGTRLLVL.

This chain connects TRBV15 to TRBJ2-1; 12 bases fit TRBD2. The CDR3 extends over 19 amino acids. V lost 0 bases and J lost 9; bases outside the gene matches: 15. From germline, CDR1 is LNHNV and CDR2 YYDKDF (reference sequence). The CDR3 region is CATSRDTASGRAGSIEQFF. DNA for the CDR3: TGTGCCACCAGCAGAGATACGGCTAGCGGGAGGGCCGGTTCGATTGAGCAGTTCTTC.